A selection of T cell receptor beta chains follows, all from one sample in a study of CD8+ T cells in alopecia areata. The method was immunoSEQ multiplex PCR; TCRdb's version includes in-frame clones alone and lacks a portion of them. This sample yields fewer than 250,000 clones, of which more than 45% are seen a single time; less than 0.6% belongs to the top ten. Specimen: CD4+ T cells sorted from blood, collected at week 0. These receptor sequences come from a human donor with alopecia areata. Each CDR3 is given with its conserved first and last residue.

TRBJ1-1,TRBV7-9,CASSLETPEAFF
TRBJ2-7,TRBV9,CASSVGLPGYEQYF
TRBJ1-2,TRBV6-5,CASSYGTATNYGYTF
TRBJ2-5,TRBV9,CASGGYGTAQETQYF
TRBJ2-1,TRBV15,CATSSYPGGIYNEQFF
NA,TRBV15,CATSRTQNRGSYEQYF
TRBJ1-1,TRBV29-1,CSVSGLAMNTEAFF
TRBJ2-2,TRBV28,CASSLRLAGGPNGELFF
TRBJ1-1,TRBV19,CASSIDRSAGGHTEAFF
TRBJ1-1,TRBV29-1,CSVKRGLNTEAFF
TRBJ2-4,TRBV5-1,CASSFDRNIQYF
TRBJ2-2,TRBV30,CAWSVVTGELFF
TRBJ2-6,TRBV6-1,CASTIGSSGANVLTF
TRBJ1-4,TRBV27,CASARTVVNEKLFF
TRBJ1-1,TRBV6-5,CASRGEGSPNTEAFF
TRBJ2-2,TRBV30,CAWSPGLAGDLTGELFF
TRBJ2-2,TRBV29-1,CSVSPGLAGTGELFF
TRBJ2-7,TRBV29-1,CSVKGSYEQYF
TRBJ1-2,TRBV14,CASSRTRQSDGYTF
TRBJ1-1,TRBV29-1,CSSYGRPMNTEAFF
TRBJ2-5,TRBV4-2,CASSPAHSGPAEETQYF
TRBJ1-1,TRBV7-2,CASSEQGQVNTEAFF
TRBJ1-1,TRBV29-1,CSAKYTEAFF
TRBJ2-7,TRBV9,CASSKFLADPYEQYF
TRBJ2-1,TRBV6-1,CASSERNRPNPNNEQFF
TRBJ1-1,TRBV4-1,CASSQDTRQDLNTEAFF
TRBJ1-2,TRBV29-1,CSVEAGRGYGYTF
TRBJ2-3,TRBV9,CASSHTGQGRTDTQYF
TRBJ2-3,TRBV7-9,CASSSPTGTSGTDTQYF
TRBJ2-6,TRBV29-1,CSVGSGAGANVLTF
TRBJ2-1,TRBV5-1,CASSLIWDEQFF
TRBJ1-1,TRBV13,CASSSDRVEVVTEAFF
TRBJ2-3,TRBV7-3,CASSEDRVADTQYF
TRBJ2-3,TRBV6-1,CASTWVRPTDTQYF
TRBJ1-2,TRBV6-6,CASSYSKANYGYTF
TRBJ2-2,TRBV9,CASSVEPGRSGELFF
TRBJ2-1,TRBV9,CASSPDSNEQFF
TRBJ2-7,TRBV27,CASAGTRDYEQYF
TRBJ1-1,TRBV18,CASSPSQSSEAFF
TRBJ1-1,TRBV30,CAWSPGQLNTEAFF
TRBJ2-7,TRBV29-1,CSVVTSGGSYGSYEQYF
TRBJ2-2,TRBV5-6,CASSLPNTGELFF
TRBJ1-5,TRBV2,CASSEQGSQPQHF
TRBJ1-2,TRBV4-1,CASSQPMKDRGGYGYTF
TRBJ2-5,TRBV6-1,CAISEPFLLARDKETQYF
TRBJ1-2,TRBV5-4,CASSRGGDYGYTF
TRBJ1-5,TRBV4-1,CASTPQAYSNQPQHF
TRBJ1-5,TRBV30,CAWSVLSGQPQHF
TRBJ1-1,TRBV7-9,CASSLVSGARSTEAFF
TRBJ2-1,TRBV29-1,CSVDKAGLAGGANEQFF
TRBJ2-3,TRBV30,CAWGSGDTQYF
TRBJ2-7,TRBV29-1,CSVVSGHGMDEQYF
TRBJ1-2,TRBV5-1,CASSLGGAYGYTF
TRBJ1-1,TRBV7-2,CASSLDRNTEAFF